The clone carrying this T cell receptor (beta chain) was found once. Source study methods: The assay estimated nucleated cells by amplifying reference gene primers. Here immunoSEQ multiplex PCR was the method, and the copy in TCRdb shows in-frame clones only, minus some. V and J calls and clone size are as listed in that table; D and trimming were resolved from the DNA. This table holds around 100,000 clones, roughly nine tenths found once. This entry comes from a study of blood T cell repertoires in COVID-19. For the study at large: The origin of the acute and convalescent COVID-19 samples was the United States, Italy and Spain. T cells, B-cell-depleted T cells, or PBMCs supplied cDNA or gDNA.

Germline assignment: CDR1 MDHEN and CDR2 SYDVKM. CDR3 length: 14 residues. Unmatched junction bases numbered 9, after V lost 2 bases and J lost 13 bases. Sequencing input: peripheral blood. This TCR derives from a human donor in a cohort sampled during active COVID-19. The rearrangement uses TRBV28 and TRBJ1-3; 9 bases fit TRBD1. The CDR3 bases are TGTGCCAGCAGTTTAATGGTTGGGGACAGGGAAATATATTTT. This codes for CASSLMVGDREIYF. Full variable domain (missing parts from reference TRBV28 and TRBJ1-3): DVKVTQSSRYLVKRTGEKVFLECVQDMDHENMFWYRQDPGLGLRLIYFSYDVKMKEKGDIPEGYSVSREKKERFSLILESASTNQTSMYLCASSLMVGDREIYFGEGSWLTVV.